Given below is one T cell receptor beta chain in context. For the second PCR, which ran for about 6 to 11 cycles, a sample-barcoded 5' primer and a J-beta primer mix were used. TCRdb re-analysed the 5' RACE reads in MiXCR, keeping a single row per CDR3 protein. This sample has over 1.5 million distinct CDR3 sequences, with about 50% found just once. The CDR3 contains 19 residues. V trimming: 0 bases; J trimming: 4 bases; junction bases outside the gene matches: 16. The germline gives CDR1 LGHNA, CDR2 YSLEER. The data are from a study of blood T cells in healthy people across ages. About the study: Roughly one uniquely barcoded beta molecule per two T cells was captured.

This TCR was sampled from a woman in her thirties or forties in good health. The chain carries TRBV4-3 and TRBJ2-3, with 7 bases lining up with TRBD1. The sequenced material came from blood. CDR3 nucleotide sequence: TGCGCCAGCAGCCAAGAAACGGCCCTAGACAGGGTGGGGGCAGATACGCAGTATTTT. Protein: CASSQETALDRVGADTQYF.